The present entry profiles one T cell receptor beta chain with its context. The target antigen is unknown. This sample was included in a study of post-analysis software for immune sequencing data. Study overall: Clinical courses comprised relapsing-remitting, secondary progressive and progressive-relapsing multiple sclerosis.

The library was made from cDNA and included unique molecular identifiers. Input populations of roughly 0.95 to 10 million T cells gave rise to roughly 0.5 million cDNA molecules. TCRdb passed the PCR reads through MiXCR, listing each CDR3 protein once. Seen here are some 260,000 distinct CDR3 sequences, 35% to 40% observed once, and the top ten hold approximately 4.6%. Trimming shortened V by 6 bases and J by 8 bases, and 10 bases separated the two germline ends. The V gene's germline CDR1 is SNHLY and CDR2 FYNNEI. There are 11 residues in the CDR3. General study points: Compared with controls, patients showed significantly lower normalized Chao1 diversity. Higher frequency in patients than in controls was seen for about 5 TRBV segments, with TRBV5-6, TRBV5-1 and TRBV20-1 among them. Same-batch preparations were strongly co-clustered by F measure.

Sequenced sample: blood. The sequence was collected from a girl aged 10 to 17 with multiple sclerosis. The chain has TRBV2 and TRBJ1-1, with D unclear. Written as DNA, the CDR3 is TGTGCCAGCAGAATGAGCAGGGAAGCTTTCTTT. It yields the protein CASRMSREAFF.